This entry features one T cell receptor (beta chain) sequence. Trimming took 2 bases from V and 2 from J, leaving 13 bases between them. The CDR3 runs to 15 residues. The germline V gene encodes CDR1 LNHDA and CDR2 SQIVND (reference sequence). The sample originates from a study of OX40 agonist ivuxolimab in advanced cancers. This table comes from immunoSEQ multiplex PCR, and its TCRdb copy is limited to in-frame clones, with some not included. The sample consists of about 79,000 clones, more than 85% of them appearing once. This receptor was obtained from an adult with an advanced solid tumor such as melanoma, head and neck, liver or kidney cancer. The source was CD4+ or CD8+ T cells sorted from blood, collected in a trial of the OX40 agonist ivuxolimab. This chain connects TRBV19 to TRBJ2-7, with D possibly TRBD2 on 6 matching bases. The DNA of the CDR3 is TGTGCCAGTAGTATACATAGCTCGGGGGCCTACGAGCAGTACTTC. Its translation is CASSIHSSGAYEQYF.